This T cell receptor (beta chain) originates from a study of early T cells in non-severe SARS-CoV-2 infection. Study-wide context: Sequenced material consisted of bulk RNA (from unsorted whole blood), and chains were unpaired. Study conclusions and caveats: Sequences matched to VDJdb favored anti-spike CD8 responses, while private and CD4 specificities were missed.

A few counts support this clonotype. Its antigen is currently unknown. The germline CDR1 and CDR2 sequences are DFQATT and SNEGSKA (reference sequence). Trimming removed 3 bases at V and 4 bases at J, with 16 bases between. The CDR3 sequence is 14 residues long. In the library, individual cDNA molecules carried attached unique molecular identifiers. TCRdb passed the 5' RACE reads through MiXCR, listing each CDR3 protein once. The top ten hold around 3.5% of the sample, which has around 70,000 distinct CDR3 sequences, around 8.7% seen once. The chain joins TRBV20-1 to TRBJ2-7; TRBD1 or TRBD2 may be the D gene (5 bases each). This TCR was recovered from an adult who was a healthcare worker with PCR-confirmed SARS-CoV-2 infection or an uninfected control (not recorded which). The sample was whole blood. CDR3 sequence reads: CSARRAGSFYEQYF. DNA of the CDR3: TGCAGTGCTAGGCGGGCAGGGTCATTTTACGAGCAGTACTTC.